The rows below give T cell receptor beta chains drawn from one sample of a study of CXCR3-negative and CXCR3-positive naive CD8 T cells. For each CDR3 protein, TCRdb gives one entry from its re-call of the 5' RACE reads, without DNA. The listing records 4,000 or so distinct CDR3 sequences. Source material: naive CXCR3- CD8+ T cells from blood. All receptors derive from a human donor in good health. Some clones in this sample may be carry-over from other donors' samples. Both conserved end residues are part of each CDR3. Clone sizes are given selectively: once, few, many, or a class where the clone is expanded.

J gene | V gene | clone size | CDR3 protein
TRBJ2-1 | TRBV29-1 | medium-sized | CSVEQGNREQFF
TRBJ2-5 | TRBV5-5 | medium-sized | CASSQTSGVGKTQYF
TRBJ1-5 | TRBV18 | NA | CASSGLKRGTRDQPQHF
TRBJ2-2 | TRBV11-2 | medium-sized | CASSLDYGPGELFF
TRBJ1-1 | TRBV4-1 | medium-sized | CASSQDWGNTEAFF
TRBJ2-2 | TRBV5-1 | medium-sized | CASSLDGQGGNPGELFF
TRBJ2-1 | TRBV13 | medium-sized | CASSLSGTGDYNEQFF
TRBJ1-2 | TRBV5-6 | NA | CASSLDRTNYGYTF
TRBJ2-1 | TRBV27 | medium-sized | CASSLLRGPYNEQFF
TRBJ2-5 | TRBV19 | NA | CASSATLAETQYF
TRBJ1-2 | TRBV29-1 | medium-sized | CSVEDPDGYGYTF
TRBJ2-7 | TRBV2 | medium-sized | CASSDSIRDTGGGSYEQYF
TRBJ1-1 | TRBV12-3/TRBV12-4 | NA | CATEGERAEAFF
TRBJ2-7 | TRBV2 | medium-sized | CASSGTGISYEQYF